This T cell receptor (beta chain) was sequenced during a study of T cell changes during pregnancy in multiple sclerosis. The germline V gene has CDR1 SGDLS and CDR2 YYNGEE. V was shortened by 3 bases and J by 1 base, with 14 bases between the two germline ends. CDR3 size: 15 residues. Clones were sequenced by immunoSEQ multiplex PCR, and TCRdb holds only the in-frame ones, with some missing. The sample lists some 110,000 clones; just under 95% were seen once. This specimen was peripheral blood, taken after pregnancy. This chain links TRBV9 with TRBJ2-7, with D possibly TRBD1 on 6 matching bases. The origin of this receptor is a female donor with multiple sclerosis, enrolled in a pregnancy study. The CDR3 spells CASSEGTQGSYEQYF. Written as DNA, the CDR3 is TGTGCCAGCAGCGAGGGGACACAAGGATCCTACGAGCAGTACTTC.